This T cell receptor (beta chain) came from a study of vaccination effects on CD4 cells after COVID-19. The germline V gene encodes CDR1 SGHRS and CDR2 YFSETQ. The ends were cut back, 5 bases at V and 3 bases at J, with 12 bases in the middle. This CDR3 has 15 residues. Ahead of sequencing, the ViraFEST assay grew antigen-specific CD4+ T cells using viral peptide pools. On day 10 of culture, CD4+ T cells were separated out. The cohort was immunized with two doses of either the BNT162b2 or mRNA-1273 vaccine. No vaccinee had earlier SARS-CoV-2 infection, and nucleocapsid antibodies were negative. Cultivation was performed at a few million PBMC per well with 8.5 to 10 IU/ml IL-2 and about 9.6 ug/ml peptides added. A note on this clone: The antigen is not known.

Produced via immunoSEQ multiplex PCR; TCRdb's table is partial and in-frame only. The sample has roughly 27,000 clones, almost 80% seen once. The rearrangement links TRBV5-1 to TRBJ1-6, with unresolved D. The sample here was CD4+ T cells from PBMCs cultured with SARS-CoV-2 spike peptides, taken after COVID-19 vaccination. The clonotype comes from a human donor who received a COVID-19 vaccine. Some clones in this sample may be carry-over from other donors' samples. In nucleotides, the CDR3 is TGCGCCAGCAGGGTGGACGCAAACTATAATTCACCCCTCCACTTT. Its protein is CASRVDANYNSPLHF.